The entry that follows covers one T cell receptor (beta chain) sequence. The data originate from a study of T cell responses to AZD1222 COVID-19 vaccine. Germline lookup yields CDR1 SNHLY and CDR2 FYNNEI. The V end lost 5 bases, the J end lost 3 bases, and 5 bases lay between the germline ends. This CDR3 is 11 amino acids long. This table comes from immunoSEQ multiplex PCR, and its TCRdb copy is limited to in-frame clones, with some not included. The profile shows 130,000 to 150,000 clones, about 91% of them singletons. Sequenced material: peripheral blood, taken on day 0 of AZD1222 vaccination. V gene TRBV2 combines with J gene TRBJ2-7; D is uncertain. This sequence was found in an adult in good health. Written as DNA, the CDR3 is TGTGCCAGCAGTAATAACTACGAGCAGTACTTC. It is translated as CASSNNYEQYF.